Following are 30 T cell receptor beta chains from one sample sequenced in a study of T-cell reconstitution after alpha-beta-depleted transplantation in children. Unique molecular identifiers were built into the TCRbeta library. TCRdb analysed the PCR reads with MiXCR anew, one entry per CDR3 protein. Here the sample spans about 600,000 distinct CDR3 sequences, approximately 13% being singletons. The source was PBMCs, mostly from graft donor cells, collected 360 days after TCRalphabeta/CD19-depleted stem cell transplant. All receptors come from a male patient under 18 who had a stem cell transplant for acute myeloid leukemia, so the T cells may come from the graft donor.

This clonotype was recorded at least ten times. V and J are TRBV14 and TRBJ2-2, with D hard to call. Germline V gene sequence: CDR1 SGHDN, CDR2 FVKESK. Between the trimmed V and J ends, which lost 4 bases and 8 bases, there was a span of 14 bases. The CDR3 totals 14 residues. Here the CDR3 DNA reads TGTGCCAGCAGCCGGCGGACGGTCGGAGGGGAGCTGTTTTTT. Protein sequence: CASSRRTVGGELFF. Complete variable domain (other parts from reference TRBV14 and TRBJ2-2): EAGVTQFPSHSVIEKGQTVTLRCDPISGHDNLYWYRRVMGKEIKFLLHFVKESKQDESGMPNNRFLAERTGGTYSTLKVQPAELEDSGVYFCASSRRTVGGELFFGEGSRLTVL.

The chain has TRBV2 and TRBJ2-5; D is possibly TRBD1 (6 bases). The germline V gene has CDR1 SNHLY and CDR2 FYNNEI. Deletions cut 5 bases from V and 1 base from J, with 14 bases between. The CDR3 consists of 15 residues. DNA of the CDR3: TGTGCCAGCAGTAGAACTAGGACAGCCCAAGAGACCCAGTACTTC. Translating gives CASSRTRTAQETQYF.

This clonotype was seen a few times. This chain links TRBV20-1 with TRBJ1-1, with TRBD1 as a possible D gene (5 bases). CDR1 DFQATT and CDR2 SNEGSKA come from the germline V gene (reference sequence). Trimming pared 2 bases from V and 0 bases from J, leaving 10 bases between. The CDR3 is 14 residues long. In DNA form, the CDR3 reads TGCAGTGCTAGAAGGGGAGAATTGAACACTGAAGCTTTCTTT. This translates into CSARRGELNTEAFF.

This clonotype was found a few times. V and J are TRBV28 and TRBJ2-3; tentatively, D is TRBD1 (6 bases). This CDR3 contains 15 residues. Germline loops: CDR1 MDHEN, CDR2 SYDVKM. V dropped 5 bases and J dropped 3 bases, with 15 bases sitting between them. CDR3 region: CASSPQGRTTDTQYF. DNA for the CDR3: TGTGCCAGCAGTCCCCAGGGGAGAACGACAGATACGCAGTATTTT.

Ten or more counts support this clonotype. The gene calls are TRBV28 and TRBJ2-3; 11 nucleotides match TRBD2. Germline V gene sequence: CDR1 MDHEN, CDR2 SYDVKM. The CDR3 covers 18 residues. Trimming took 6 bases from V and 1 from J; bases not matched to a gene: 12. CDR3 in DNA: TGTGCCAGCAGCTCTAGTACAATTAGCGGGAGGGGCACAGATACGCAGTATTTT. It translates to CASSSSTISGRGTDTQYF.

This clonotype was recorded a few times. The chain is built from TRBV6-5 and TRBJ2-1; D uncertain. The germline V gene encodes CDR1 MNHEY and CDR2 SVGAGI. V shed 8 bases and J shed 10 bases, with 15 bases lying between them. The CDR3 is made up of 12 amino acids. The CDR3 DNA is TGTGCCAGCTGCAAACTGGGCGCCGAGCAGTTCTTC. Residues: CASCKLGAEQFF.

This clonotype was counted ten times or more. The CDR3 reads CSAGVRVGANTQYF. Here the CDR3 DNA reads TGCAGTGCTGGGGTCCGAGTAGGAGCAAATACGCAGTATTTT. The rearrangement uses TRBV20-1 and TRBJ2-3; no reliable D call. Germline CDR1 is DFQATT and CDR2 is SNEGSKA (reference sequence). Trimming took off 5 bases at V and 7 bases at J, with 19 bases between the two ends. The CDR3 length is 14 residues.

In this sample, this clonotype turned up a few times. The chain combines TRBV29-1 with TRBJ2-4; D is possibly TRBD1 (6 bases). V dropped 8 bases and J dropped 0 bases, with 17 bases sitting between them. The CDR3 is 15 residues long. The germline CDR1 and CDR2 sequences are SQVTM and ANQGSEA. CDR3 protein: CSSRTALLAKNIQYF. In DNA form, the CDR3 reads TGCAGCTCCCGGACAGCTCTTCTAGCCAAAAACATTCAGTACTTC.

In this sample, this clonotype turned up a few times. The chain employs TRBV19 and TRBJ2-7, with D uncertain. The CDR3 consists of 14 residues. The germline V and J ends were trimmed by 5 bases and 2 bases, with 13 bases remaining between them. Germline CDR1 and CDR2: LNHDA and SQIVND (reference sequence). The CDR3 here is CASSDRALTYEQYF. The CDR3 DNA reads TGTGCCAGTAGTGACCGGGCCCTTACCTACGAGCAGTACTTC.

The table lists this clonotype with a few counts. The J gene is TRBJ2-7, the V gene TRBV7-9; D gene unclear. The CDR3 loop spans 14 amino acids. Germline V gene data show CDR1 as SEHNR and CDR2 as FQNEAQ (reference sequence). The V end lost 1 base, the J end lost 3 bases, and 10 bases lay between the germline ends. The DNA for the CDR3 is TGTGCCAGCAGCTTAGGGAACCGTCGCTACGAGCAGTACTTC. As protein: CASSLGNRRYEQYF.

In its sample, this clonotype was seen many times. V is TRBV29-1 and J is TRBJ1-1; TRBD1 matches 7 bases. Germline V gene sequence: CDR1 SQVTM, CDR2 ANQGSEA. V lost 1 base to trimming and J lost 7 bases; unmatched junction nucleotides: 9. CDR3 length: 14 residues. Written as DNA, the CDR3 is TGCAGCGTTGAAGTCCCGACAGGGCCCATTGAAGCTTTCTTT. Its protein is CSVEVPTGPIEAFF.

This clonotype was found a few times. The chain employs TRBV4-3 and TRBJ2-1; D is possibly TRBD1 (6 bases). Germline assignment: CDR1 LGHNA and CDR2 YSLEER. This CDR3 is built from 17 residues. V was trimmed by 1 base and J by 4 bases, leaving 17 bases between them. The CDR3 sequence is CASSQVEGVNFYNEQFF. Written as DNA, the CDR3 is TGCGCCAGCAGCCAAGTCGAGGGGGTTAATTTTTACAATGAGCAGTTCTTC.

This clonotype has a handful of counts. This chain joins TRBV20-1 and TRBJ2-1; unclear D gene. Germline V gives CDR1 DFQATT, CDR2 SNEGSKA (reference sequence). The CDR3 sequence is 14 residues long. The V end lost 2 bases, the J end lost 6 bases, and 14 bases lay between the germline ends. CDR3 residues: CSARRLTGFNEQFF. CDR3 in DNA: TGCAGTGCTAGACGGCTTACTGGATTCAATGAGCAGTTCTTC.

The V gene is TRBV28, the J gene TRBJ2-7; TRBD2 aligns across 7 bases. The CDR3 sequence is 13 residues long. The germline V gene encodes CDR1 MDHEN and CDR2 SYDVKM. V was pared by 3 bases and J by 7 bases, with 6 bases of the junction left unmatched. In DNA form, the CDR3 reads TGTGCCAGCAGTTTTCCGAGGGAGGGGGAGCAGTACTTC. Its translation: CASSFPREGEQYF.

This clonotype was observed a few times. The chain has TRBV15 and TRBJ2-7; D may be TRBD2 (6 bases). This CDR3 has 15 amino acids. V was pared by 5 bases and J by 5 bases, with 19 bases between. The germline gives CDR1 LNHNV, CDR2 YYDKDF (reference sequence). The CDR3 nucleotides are TGTGCCACCAGCCCCATCGGGTGGGAGGACGACGAGCAGTACTTC. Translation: CATSPIGWEDDEQYF.

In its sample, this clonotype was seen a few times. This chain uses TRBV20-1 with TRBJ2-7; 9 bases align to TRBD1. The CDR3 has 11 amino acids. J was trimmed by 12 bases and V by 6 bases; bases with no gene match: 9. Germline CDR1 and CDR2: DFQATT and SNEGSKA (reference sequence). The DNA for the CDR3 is TGCAGTGCCCATGGGGGGGGACAGGGGTACTTC. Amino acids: CSAHGGGQGYF.

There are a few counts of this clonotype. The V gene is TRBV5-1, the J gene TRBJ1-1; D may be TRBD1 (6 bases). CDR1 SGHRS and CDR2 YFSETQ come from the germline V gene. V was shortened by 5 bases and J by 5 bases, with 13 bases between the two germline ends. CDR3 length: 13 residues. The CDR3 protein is CASSFGGPTEAFF. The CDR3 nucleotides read TGCGCCAGCAGTTTCGGGGGGCCTACTGAAGCTTTCTTT.

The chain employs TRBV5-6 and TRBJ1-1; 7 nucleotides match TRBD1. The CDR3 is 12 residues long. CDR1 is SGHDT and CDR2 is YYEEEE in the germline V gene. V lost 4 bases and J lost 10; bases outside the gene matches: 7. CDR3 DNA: TGTGCCAGCAGCATAAGCCGGGACAGAGCTTTCTTT. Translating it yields CASSISRDRAFF.

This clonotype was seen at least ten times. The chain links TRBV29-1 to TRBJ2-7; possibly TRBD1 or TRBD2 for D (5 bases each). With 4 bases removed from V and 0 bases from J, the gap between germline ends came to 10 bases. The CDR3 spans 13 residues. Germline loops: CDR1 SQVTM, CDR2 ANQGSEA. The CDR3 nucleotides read TGCAGCGTTGTGGCAGGGAGCTCCTACGAGCAGTACTTC. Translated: CSVVAGSSYEQYF.

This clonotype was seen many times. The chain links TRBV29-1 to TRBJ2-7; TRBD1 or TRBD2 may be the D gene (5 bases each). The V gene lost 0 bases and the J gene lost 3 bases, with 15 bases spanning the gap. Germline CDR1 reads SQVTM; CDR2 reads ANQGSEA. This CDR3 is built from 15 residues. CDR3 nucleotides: TGCAGCGTTGAAGACGCCCCTGGGGGTCTCTACGAGCAGTACTTC. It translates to CSVEDAPGGLYEQYF.

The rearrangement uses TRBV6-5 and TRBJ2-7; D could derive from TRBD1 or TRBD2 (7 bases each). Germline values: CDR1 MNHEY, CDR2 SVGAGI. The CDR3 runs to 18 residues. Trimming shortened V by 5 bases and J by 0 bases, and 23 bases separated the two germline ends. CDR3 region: CASSLLPRGLADSYEQYF. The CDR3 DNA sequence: TGTGCCAGCAGTCTACTCCCAAGGGGGCTAGCGGACTCCTACGAGCAGTACTTC.

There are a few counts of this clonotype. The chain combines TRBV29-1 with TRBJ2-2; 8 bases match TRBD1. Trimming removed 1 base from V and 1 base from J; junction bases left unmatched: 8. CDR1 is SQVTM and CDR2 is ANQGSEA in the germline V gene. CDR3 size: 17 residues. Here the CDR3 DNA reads TGCAGCGTTGAAGGTCCCGGACAGGGACAGAACACCGGGGAGCTGTTTTTT. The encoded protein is CSVEGPGQGQNTGELFF.

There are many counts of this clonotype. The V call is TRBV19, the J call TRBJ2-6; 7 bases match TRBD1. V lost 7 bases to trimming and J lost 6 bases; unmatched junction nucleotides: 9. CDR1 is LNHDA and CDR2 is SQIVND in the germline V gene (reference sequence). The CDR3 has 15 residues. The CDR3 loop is CASTVDREEANVLTF. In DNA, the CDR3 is TGTGCCAGTACCGTTGACAGGGAAGAGGCCAACGTCCTGACTTTC.

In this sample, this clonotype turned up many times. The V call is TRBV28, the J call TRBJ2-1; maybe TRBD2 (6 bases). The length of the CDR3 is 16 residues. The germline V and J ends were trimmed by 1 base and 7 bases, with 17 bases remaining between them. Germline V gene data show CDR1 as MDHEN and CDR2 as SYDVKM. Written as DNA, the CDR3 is TGTGCCAGCAGTTTATCTGGCTCCTGGGCGGGGAATGAGCAGTTCTTC. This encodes CASSLSGSWAGNEQFF.

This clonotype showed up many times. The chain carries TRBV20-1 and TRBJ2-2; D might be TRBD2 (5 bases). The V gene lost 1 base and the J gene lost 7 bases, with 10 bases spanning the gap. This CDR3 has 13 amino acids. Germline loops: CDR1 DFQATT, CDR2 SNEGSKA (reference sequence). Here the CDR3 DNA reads TGCAGTGCTAGAGCCCAGAGGGTCGGGGAGCTGTTTTTT. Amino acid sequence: CSARAQRVGELFF.

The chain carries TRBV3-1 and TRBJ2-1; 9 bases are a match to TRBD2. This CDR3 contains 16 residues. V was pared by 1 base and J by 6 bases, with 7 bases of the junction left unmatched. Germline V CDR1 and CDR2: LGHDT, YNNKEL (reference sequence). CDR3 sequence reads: CASSQGGLALVNEQFF. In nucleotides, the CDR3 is TGTGCCAGCAGCCAAGGAGGACTAGCGCTCGTCAATGAGCAGTTCTTC.

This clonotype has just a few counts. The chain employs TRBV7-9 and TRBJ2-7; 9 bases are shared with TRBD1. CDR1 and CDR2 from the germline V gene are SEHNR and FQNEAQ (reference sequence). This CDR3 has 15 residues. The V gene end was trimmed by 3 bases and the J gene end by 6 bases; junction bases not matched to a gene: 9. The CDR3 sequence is CASSFGGTGGGEQYF. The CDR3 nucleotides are TGTGCCAGCAGCTTCGGCGGCACAGGGGGCGGCGAGCAGTACTTC.

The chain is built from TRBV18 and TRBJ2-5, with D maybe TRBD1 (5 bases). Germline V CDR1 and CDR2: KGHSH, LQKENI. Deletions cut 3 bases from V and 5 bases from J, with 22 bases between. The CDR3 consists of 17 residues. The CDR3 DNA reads TGTGCCAGCTCACCCTTGACAGCCGGTTCCCTAATCGAGACCCAGTACTTC. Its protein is CASSPLTAGSLIETQYF.

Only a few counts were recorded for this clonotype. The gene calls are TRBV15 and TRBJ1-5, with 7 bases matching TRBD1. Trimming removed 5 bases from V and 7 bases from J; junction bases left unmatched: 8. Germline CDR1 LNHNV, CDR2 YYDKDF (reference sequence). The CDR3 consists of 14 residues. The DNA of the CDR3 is TGTGCCACCAGCGAACAGGGGACCCACCAGCCCCAGCATTTT. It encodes CATSEQGTHQPQHF.

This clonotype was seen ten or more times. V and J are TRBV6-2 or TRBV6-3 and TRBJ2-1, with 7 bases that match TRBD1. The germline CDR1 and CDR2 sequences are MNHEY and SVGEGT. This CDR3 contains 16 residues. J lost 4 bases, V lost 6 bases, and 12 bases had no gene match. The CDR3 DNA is TGTGCCAGCAGCCCAACCGGACAGGTTAAATACAATGAGCAGTTCTTC. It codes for CASSPTGQVKYNEQFF.